One and the same sample provided the 21 T cell receptor beta chains below, sequenced in a study of CD8+ T cells in alopecia areata. RNA extraction and reverse transcription yielded cDNA as sequencing template. Here immunoSEQ multiplex PCR was the method, and the copy in TCRdb shows in-frame clones only, minus some. The sample carries about 120,000 clones, 53% recorded once. Documented treatment: oral pan-JAK inhibitor, 5-10 mg twice daily. Here the sequenced sample was CD4+ T cells sorted from blood, taken at week 4, from a patient treated with tofacitinib. The source is a human donor with alopecia areata.

This clone has a handful of counts. The rearrangement links TRBV11-1 to TRBJ2-2; D unclear. Germline assignment: CDR1 SGHAT and CDR2 FQDESV (reference sequence). Trimming stripped 4 bases from V and 5 bases from J, with 5 bases between. The length of the CDR3 is 12 residues. Here the CDR3 DNA reads TGTGCCAGCAGCTACCCTACCGGGGAGCTGTTTTTT. Protein sequence: CASSYPTGELFF. The whole variable domain, remainder taken from reference TRBV11-1 and TRBJ2-2, is EAEVAQSPRYKITEKSQAVAFWCDPISGHATLYWYRQILGQGPELLVQFQDESVVDDSQLPKDRFSAERLKGVDSTLKIQPAELGDSAMYLCASSYPTGELFFGEGSRLTVL.

V is TRBV27 and J is TRBJ1-1; TRBD1 is a possible D gene (6 bases). Germline V CDR1 and CDR2: MNHEY, SMNVEV (reference sequence). CDR3 length equals 15 residues. V lost 6 bases and J lost 0, with 14 bases in between. The CDR3 spells CASRPQGQMNTEAFF. The CDR3 DNA is TGTGCCAGCAGGCCTCAGGGGCAGATGAACACTGAAGCTTTCTTT.

The genes are TRBV7-9 and TRBJ1-6; no definite D call. CDR1 is SEHNR and CDR2 is FQNEAQ in the germline V gene (reference sequence). V lost 8 bases to trimming and J lost 4 bases, with 15 bases between them. This CDR3 comprises 15 residues. CDR3 residues: CASASEDGYNSPLHF. The CDR3 DNA reads as TGTGCCAGCGCATCCGAGGACGGATATAATTCACCCCTCCACTTT.

In its sample, this clone was seen a few times. For the CDR3, the DNA is TGTGCCAGCAGCTCGGACAGGGGGCTGAATCAGCCCCAGCATTTT. Its protein product is CASSSDRGLNQPQHF. The chain couples TRBV7-9 to TRBJ1-5, with TRBD1 identical over 11 bases. The V gene's germline CDR1 is SEHNR and CDR2 FQNEAQ (reference sequence). J lost 4 bases, V lost 4 bases, and 3 bases had no gene match. The CDR3 sequence is 15 residues long.

There are a few counts of this clone. The chain uses TRBV15 and TRBJ2-7; tentative D call: TRBD1 (5 bases). Germline assignment: CDR1 LNHNV and CDR2 YYDKDF (reference sequence). Deletions cut 0 bases from V and 3 bases from J, with 12 bases between. There are 15 residues in the CDR3. As DNA, the CDR3 is TGTGCCACCAGCAGAGATGGAAACAGGATCTACGAGCAGTACTTC. Its protein is CATSRDGNRIYEQYF.

This clone was counted ten times or more. The V call is TRBV15, the J call TRBJ2-7, with D unclear. With 3 bases removed from V and 3 bases from J, the gap between germline ends came to 12 bases. Germline assignment: CDR1 LNHNV and CDR2 YYDKDF (reference sequence). This CDR3 has 14 amino acids. In DNA form, the CDR3 reads TGTGCCACCAGCAGGGGCTTATTAGGCTACGAGCAGTACTTC. Amino acid sequence: CATSRGLLGYEQYF.

V usage is TRBV27 and J usage is TRBJ1-1, with D unclear. The CDR3 runs 13 residues. CDR1 MNHEY and CDR2 SMNVEV come from the germline V gene (reference sequence). Trimming removed 4 bases from V and 5 bases from J, with 11 bases in between. Written as DNA, the CDR3 is TGTGCCAGCAGTTCAGTGAGTAGGACTGAAGCTTTCTTT. Its protein product is CASSSVSRTEAFF.

The chain employs TRBV7-8 and TRBJ1-4; tentative D call: TRBD1 (5 bases). The V gene lost 4 bases and the J gene lost 14 bases, with 14 bases spanning the gap. Per germline, CDR1 SGHVS and CDR2 FQNEAQ. This CDR3 is 12 amino acids long. The DNA for the CDR3 is TGTGCCAGCAGCTCCGGGACTCCCGGGCTGTTTTTT. As protein: CASSSGTPGLFF.

V gene TRBV29-1 combines with J gene TRBJ2-1; D is unresolved. The CDR3 runs to 14 residues. V shed 4 bases and J shed 8 bases, with 18 bases lying between them. Germline-derived CDR1 and CDR2 are SQVTM and ANQGSEA. CDR3 bases: TGCAGCGTTGGTGGGCTAGAGTACGGCGATGAGCAGTTCTTC. It codes for CSVGGLEYGDEQFF.

The genes are TRBV30 and TRBJ2-7, with D perhaps TRBD2 (5 bases). From germline, CDR1 is GTSNPN and CDR2 SVGIG (reference sequence). Trimming pared 1 base from V and 0 bases from J, leaving 7 bases between. CDR3 size: 13 residues. The CDR3 is CAWSAGNSYEQYF. In DNA form, the CDR3 reads TGTGCCTGGAGTGCGGGAAACTCCTACGAGCAGTACTTC.

There are many counts of this clone. The chain links TRBV10-3 to TRBJ2-7; 9 nucleotides match TRBD2. CDR3 length: 17 residues. The V gene's germline CDR1 is ENHRY and CDR2 SYGVKD. The trim removed 0 bases at V and 3 bases at J, leaving 9 bases unmatched. In DNA form, the CDR3 reads TGTGCCATCAGTGAGTCGGGCGGGAGGGCCAGGATCTACGAGCAGTACTTC. Its translation is CAISESGGRARIYEQYF.

This clone was counted a few times. This chain joins TRBV19 and TRBJ2-4; D not certain. V dropped 4 bases and J dropped 6 bases, with 13 bases sitting between them. Germline V CDR1 and CDR2: LNHDA, SQIVND (reference sequence). The CDR3 contains 14 residues. CDR3 sequence: CASSTDHRTNIQYF. In nucleotides, the CDR3 is TGTGCCAGTAGTACGGACCATCGGACAAACATTCAGTACTTC. Full variable domain (missing parts from reference TRBV19 and TRBJ2-4): DGGITQSPKYLFRKEGQNVTLSCEQNLNHDAMYWYRQDPGQGLRLIYYSQIVNDFQKGDIAEGYSVSREKKESFPLTVTSAQKNPTAFYLCASSTDHRTNIQYFGAGTRLSVL.

The V gene is TRBV4-1, the J gene TRBJ1-5; D is ambiguous. Trimming stripped 5 bases from V and 0 bases from J, with 11 bases between. CDR3 length: 15 amino acids. The germline gives CDR1 MGHRA, CDR2 YSYEKL. In DNA form, the CDR3 reads TGCGCCAGCAGCACGCAGGAGAATAGCAATCAGCCCCAGCATTTT. Translation: CASSTQENSNQPQHF.

CDR3 protein: CASSYGMGQKNTEAFF. In nucleotides, the CDR3 is TGTGCCAGCAGTTACGGTATGGGACAGAAGAACACTGAAGCTTTCTTT. The genes are TRBV6-5 and TRBJ1-1, with TRBD1 matching 7 bases. Germline lookup yields CDR1 MNHEY and CDR2 SVGAGI. J gave up 1 base and V 2 bases, and 7 bases lay outside the gene matches. The CDR3 loop spans 16 amino acids.

The chain uses TRBV9 and TRBJ2-3, with 10 positions matching TRBD2. V lost 5 bases and J lost 1; bases outside the gene matches: 7. CDR1 is SGDLS and CDR2 is YYNGEE in the germline V gene. The CDR3 is made up of 16 amino acids. The chain's CDR3 is CASSALLAGGTDTQYF. The CDR3 DNA reads TGTGCCAGCAGTGCCTTGCTAGCGGGGGGCACAGATACGCAGTATTTT.

This chain links TRBV5-6 with TRBJ1-1; a weak D match, TRBD1 (6 bases). The CDR3 is 17 amino acids. The V gene's germline CDR1 is SGHDT and CDR2 YYEEEE. Trimming shortened V by 4 bases and J by 1 base, and 20 bases separated the two germline ends. The CDR3 here is CASSPRPIGTPNTEAFF. In nucleotides, the CDR3 is TGTGCCAGCAGCCCACGACCCATCGGGACACCGAACACTGAAGCTTTCTTT. The entire variable domain, with the rest obtained from reference TRBV5-6 and TRBJ1-1, is as follows: DAGVTQSPTHLIKTRGQQVTLRCSPKSGHDTVSWYQQALGQGPQFIFQYYEEEERQRGNFPDRFSGHQFPNYSSELNVNALLLGDSALYLCASSPRPIGTPNTEAFFGQGTRLTVV.

The gene calls are TRBV2 and TRBJ1-1, with D possibly being TRBD1 (6 bases). V was shortened by 2 bases and J by 12 bases, with 19 bases between the two germline ends. This CDR3 region has 14 residues. Germline V lookup: CDR1 SNHLY, CDR2 FYNNEI. The CDR3: CASSETQGDLSTFF. The CDR3 DNA is TGTGCCAGCAGTGAAACACAGGGTGATCTATCGACTTTCTTT.

V usage is TRBV4-2 and J usage is TRBJ2-6, with D possibly being TRBD2 (5 bases). There are 16 residues in the CDR3. Germline values: CDR1 LGHNA, CDR2 YNFKEQ. Trimming removed 1 base from V and 2 bases from J, with 9 bases in between. CDR3 sequence (DNA): TGTGCCAGCAGCCAAGCTCAGAGGGCTGGGGCCAACGTCCTGACTTTC. Translation: CASSQAQRAGANVLTF.

The J gene is TRBJ2-2, the V gene TRBV29-1; 7 bases agree with TRBD1. The CDR3 runs 14 residues. V trimming: 7 bases; J trimming: 0 bases; junction bases outside the gene matches: 5. Germline assignment: CDR1 SQVTM and CDR2 ANQGSEA. The CDR3 protein is CSALGQANTGELFF. Here the CDR3 DNA reads TGCAGCGCCCTAGGACAGGCGAACACCGGGGAGCTGTTTTTT.

The rearrangement uses TRBV7-2 and TRBJ2-5; D is perhaps TRBD1 (7 bases). Trimming shortened V by 5 bases and J by 0 bases, and 10 bases separated the two germline ends. Germline V gene data show CDR1 as SGHTA and CDR2 as FQGNSA. This CDR3 comprises 14 residues. The CDR3 is CASSRGTDQETQYF. CDR3 nucleotides: TGTGCCAGCAGCCGCGGGACAGACCAAGAGACCCAGTACTTC.

The chain joins TRBV11-1 to TRBJ2-5; D is unresolved. The CDR3 totals 14 residues. The germline V gene has CDR1 SGHAT and CDR2 FQDESV (reference sequence). V lost 3 bases, J lost 4 bases, and 12 bases lay in between. In DNA, the CDR3 is TGTGCCAGCAGCTTCGGGTCCCCTCCAGAGACCCAGTACTTC. As protein: CASSFGSPPETQYF.